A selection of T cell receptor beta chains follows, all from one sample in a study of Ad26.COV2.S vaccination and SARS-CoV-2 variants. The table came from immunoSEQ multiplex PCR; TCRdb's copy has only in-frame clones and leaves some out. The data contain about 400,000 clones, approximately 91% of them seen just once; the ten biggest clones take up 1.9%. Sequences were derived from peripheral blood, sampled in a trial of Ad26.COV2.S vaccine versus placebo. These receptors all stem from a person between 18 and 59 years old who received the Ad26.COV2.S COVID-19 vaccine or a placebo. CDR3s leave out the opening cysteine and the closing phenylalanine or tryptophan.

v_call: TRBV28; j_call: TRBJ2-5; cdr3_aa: ASRLGQQETQY
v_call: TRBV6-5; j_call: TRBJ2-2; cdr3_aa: ASSWRQDPGELF
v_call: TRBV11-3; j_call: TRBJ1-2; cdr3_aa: ASSLDGGDPNYGYT
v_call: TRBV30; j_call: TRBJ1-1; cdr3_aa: AWSVWRGRGNTEAF
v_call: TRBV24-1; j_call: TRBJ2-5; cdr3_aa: ATMGQKETQY
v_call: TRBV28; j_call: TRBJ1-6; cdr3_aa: ASSSDRGSPLH
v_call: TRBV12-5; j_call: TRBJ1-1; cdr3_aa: ASGLGRNMNTEAF
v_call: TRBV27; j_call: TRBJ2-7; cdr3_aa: ASSRQGATSGWSSYEQY
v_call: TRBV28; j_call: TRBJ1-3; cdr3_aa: ASSTQGISGNTIY
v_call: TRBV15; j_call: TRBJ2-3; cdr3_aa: ATTPISSTDTQY
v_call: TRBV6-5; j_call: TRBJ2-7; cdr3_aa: ATVGDLYEQY
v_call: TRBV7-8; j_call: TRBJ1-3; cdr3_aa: ASSSGAGGNTIY
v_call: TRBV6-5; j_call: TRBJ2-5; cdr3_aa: ASRPEVRVETQY
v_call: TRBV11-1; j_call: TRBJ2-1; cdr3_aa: ASSSTTGTKVEF
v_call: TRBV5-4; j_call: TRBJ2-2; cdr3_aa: ASSLGQTNTGELF
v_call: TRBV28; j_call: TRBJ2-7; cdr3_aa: ASSQPTTRLEQY
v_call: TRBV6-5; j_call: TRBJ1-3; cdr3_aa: ASSFENGNTIY
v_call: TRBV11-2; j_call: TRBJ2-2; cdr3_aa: ASSLDPGNTGELF
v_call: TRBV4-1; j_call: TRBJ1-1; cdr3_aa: ASSLRGGRWSVTEAF
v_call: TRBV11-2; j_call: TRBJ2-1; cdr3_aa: ASRGGVSSYNEQF
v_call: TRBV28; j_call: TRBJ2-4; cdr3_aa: ASSQTGDPKNIQY
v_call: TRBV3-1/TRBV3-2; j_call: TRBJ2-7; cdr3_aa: ASSQESKSYEQY
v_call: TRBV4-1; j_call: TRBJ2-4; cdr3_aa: ASRPGVENIQY
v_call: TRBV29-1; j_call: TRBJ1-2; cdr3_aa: SVEDWEGYT
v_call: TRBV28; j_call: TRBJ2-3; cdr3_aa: ASSGRTSGSGLDTQY
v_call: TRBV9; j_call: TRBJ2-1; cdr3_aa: ASSVAGTRHEQF
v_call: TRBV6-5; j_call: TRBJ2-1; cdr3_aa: ASSYSLGEQF
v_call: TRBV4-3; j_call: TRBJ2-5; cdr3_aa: ASSQEGQGQETQY
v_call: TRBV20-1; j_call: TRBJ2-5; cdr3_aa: SASSGRAGETQY
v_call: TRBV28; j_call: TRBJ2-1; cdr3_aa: ASSLVSPDEQF
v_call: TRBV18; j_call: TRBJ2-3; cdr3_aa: ASSPPALAGGELGSN
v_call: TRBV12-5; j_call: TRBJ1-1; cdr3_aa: ASGLVARANTEAF
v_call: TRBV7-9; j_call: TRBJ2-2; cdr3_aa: ASSPDSSGKAGELF
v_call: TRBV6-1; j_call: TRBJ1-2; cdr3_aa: ASSETGGYT
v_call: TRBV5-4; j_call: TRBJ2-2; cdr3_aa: ASSPGQGFGGELF
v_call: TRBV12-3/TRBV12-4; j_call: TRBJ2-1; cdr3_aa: ASSLVGSGEQF
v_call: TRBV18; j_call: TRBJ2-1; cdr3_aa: ASSPPSSYNEQF
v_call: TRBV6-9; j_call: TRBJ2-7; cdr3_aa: ASSLGGAMTYEQY
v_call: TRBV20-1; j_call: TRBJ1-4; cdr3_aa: SASGQGIQNEKLF
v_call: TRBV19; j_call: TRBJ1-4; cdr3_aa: ASSIGPRILNEKLF
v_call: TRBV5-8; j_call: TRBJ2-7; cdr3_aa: AITPGRMSSYEQY
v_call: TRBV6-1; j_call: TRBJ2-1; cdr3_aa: ASSEGGRFNEQF
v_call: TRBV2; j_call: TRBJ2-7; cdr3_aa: ASRKTVQGEQY